These 30 T cell receptor beta chains came from one sample sequenced in a study of T cells in Graves' hyperthyroidism and ophthalmopathy. Amplification of TCR beta CDR3 regions used RNA as the template. A first-round RT-PCR of the TCR CDR3 used the HTBI primer set. TCRdb called the multiplex PCR reads again in MiXCR, with one record for every CDR3 protein. Of fewer than 350,000 distinct CDR3 sequences listed, roughly a fifth were seen once; the top ten hold 50%. Material: blood. The receptors here all came from a woman aged 45 to 65 with Graves' hyperthyroidism.

This clonotype was counted at least ten times. V usage is TRBV20-1 and J usage is TRBJ2-5, with no clear D. The CDR3 runs to 12 residues. Germline V gives CDR1 DFQATT, CDR2 SNEGSKA (reference sequence). The ends were cut back, 3 bases at V and 5 bases at J, with 10 bases in the middle. CDR3 protein: CSARGHGETQYF. CDR3 coding DNA: TGCAGTGCTAGGGGCCATGGGGAGACCCAGTACTTC.

This clonotype came up many times. The CDR3 loop is CASRRGTSGSRGEQYF. The CDR3 DNA reads TGTGCCAGCAGGAGAGGGACTAGCGGGAGTCGCGGCGAGCAGTACTTC. The chain is built from TRBV12-3 or TRBV12-4 and TRBJ2-7; 14 bases fit TRBD2. The CDR3 is 16 amino acids. J lost 6 bases, V lost 6 bases, and 10 bases had no gene match.

The chain recombines TRBV7-9 with TRBJ1-1; D gene unclear. Deletions cut 6 bases from V and 1 base from J, with 9 bases between. Germline loops: CDR1 SEHNR, CDR2 FQNEAQ (reference sequence). The CDR3 sequence is 13 residues long. The CDR3 is CASREGGNTEAFF. CDR3 bases: TGTGCCAGCAGGGAGGGCGGGAACACTGAAGCTTTCTTT.

This clonotype was detected only a few times. The V call is TRBV20-1, the J call TRBJ1-2, with a possible D match to TRBD1 (5 bases). With 3 bases removed from V and 2 bases from J, the gap between germline ends came to 16 bases. This CDR3 has 15 amino acids. Looked up from germline, CDR1 is DFQATT and CDR2 is SNEGSKA (reference sequence). The CDR3 sequence: CSASKSSGSNYGYTF. The CDR3 DNA reads as TGCAGTGCTAGTAAGAGTTCAGGGTCCAACTATGGCTACACCTTC.

This clonotype was detected ten times or more. The chain uses TRBV7-9 and TRBJ2-5; TRBD1 matches at 7 bases. The V and J ends lost 0 bases and 5 bases, in that order; junction bases with no gene match: 6. The V gene's germline CDR1 is SEHNR and CDR2 FQNEAQ (reference sequence). The CDR3 loop spans 15 amino acids. DNA of the CDR3: TGTGCCAGCAGCTTAGCTGAGGGGGCCGGGGAGACCCAGTACTTC. Translating it yields CASSLAEGAGETQYF. Using reference TRBV7-9 and TRBJ2-5 for the parts outside the CDR3, the full variable domain is DTGVSQNPRHKITKRGQNVTFRCDPISEHNRLYWYRQTLGQGPEFLTYFQNEAQLEKSRLLSDRFSAERPKGSFSTLEIQRTEQGDSAMYLCASSLAEGAGETQYFGPGTRLLVL.

This clonotype was observed a few times. The chain carries TRBV18 and TRBJ2-1, with TRBD1 matching 12 bases. Germline assignment: CDR1 KGHSH and CDR2 LQKENI. J gave up 4 bases and V 4 bases, and 8 bases lay outside the gene matches. CDR3 size: 17 residues. The CDR3 reads CASSQGQGAKSYNEQFF. The CDR3 DNA sequence: TGTGCCAGCTCACAGGGACAGGGGGCGAAATCGTACAATGAGCAGTTCTTC.

This clonotype was seen ten or more times. The chain links TRBV28 to TRBJ2-4; a possible D gene is TRBD1 (5 bases). The V and J ends lost 5 bases and 0 bases respectively, with 14 bases between them. Looked up from germline, CDR1 is MDHEN and CDR2 is SYDVKM. There are 16 residues in the CDR3. The CDR3, as DNA: TGTGCCAGCAGTCCTTGGGGCGGTTTAGCCAAAAACATTCAGTACTTC. Amino acids: CASSPWGGLAKNIQYF. Full variable domain (remainder filled in from reference TRBV28 and TRBJ2-4): DVKVTQSSRYLVKRTGEKVFLECVQDMDHENMFWYRQDPGLGLRLIYFSYDVKMKEKGDIPEGYSVSREKKERFSLILESASTNQTSMYLCASSPWGGLAKNIQYFGAGTRLSVL.

The sample holds many counts of this clonotype. This chain links TRBV2 with TRBJ1-6; perhaps TRBD1 as D (6 bases). CDR1 is SNHLY, CDR2 FYNNEI, per germline. Between the trimmed V and J ends, which lost 7 bases and 0 bases, there was a span of 13 bases. CDR3 length: 16 amino acids. The chain's CDR3 is CASMRTASSYNSPLHF. The CDR3, as DNA: TGTGCCAGCATGAGGACAGCGAGCTCCTATAATTCACCCCTCCACTTT.

Comment on this clonotype: A read error is possible here, since a much larger clone lies one base away. The rearrangement links TRBV24-1 to TRBJ2-3; 9 nucleotides match TRBD1. CDR1 and CDR2 from the germline V gene are KGHDR and SFDVKD. V shed 4 bases and J 0 bases; nucleotides not matched to a gene: 1. This CDR3 is built from 15 residues. CDR3 nucleotide sequence: TGTGCCACCAGTGACGGACAGGGGAGCACAGATACGCAGTATTTT. It encodes CATSDGQGSTDTQYF.

Regarding this clonotype: A much larger clone differs by one base, so this may be a read error. The chain uses TRBV27 and TRBJ1-4, with 9 bases aligning to TRBD1. V dropped 4 bases and J dropped 7; count of bases not matched to a gene: 4. Germline CDR1 is MNHEY and CDR2 is SMNVEV (reference sequence). This CDR3 has 14 residues. CDR3 in DNA: TGTGCCAGCAGTTCCGGGACAGGGAGTGAAAAACTGTTTTTT. Translating gives CASSSGTGSEKLFF.

There are many counts of this clonotype. The gene calls are TRBV3-1 and TRBJ2-5; 12 positions agree with TRBD1. V dropped 4 bases and J dropped 5; count of bases not matched to a gene: 8. Germline V gene data show CDR1 as LGHDT and CDR2 as YNNKEL (reference sequence). The CDR3 has 16 amino acids. DNA for the CDR3: TGTGCCAGCAGCCTAAGGGGGACAGGGGGCCGGGAGACCCAGTACTTC. This encodes CASSLRGTGGRETQYF.

This clonotype was seen at least ten times. The rearrangement joins TRBV20-1 to TRBJ2-5; D call uncertain. Germline V gene lookup returns CDR1 DFQATT and CDR2 SNEGSKA (reference sequence). V gave up 3 bases and J gave up 5 bases, with 13 bases separating them. CDR3 length: 13 residues. The CDR3 DNA is TGCAGTGCTAGGCGAGGTAGCTGGGAGACCCAGTACTTC. It yields the protein CSARRGSWETQYF.

This clonotype was detected ten times or more. V gene TRBV27 combines with J gene TRBJ2-3, with 15 nucleotides matching TRBD2. V lost 5 bases to trimming and J lost 3 bases; unmatched junction nucleotides: 6. The CDR3 consists of 17 residues. Germline values: CDR1 MNHEY, CDR2 SMNVEV (reference sequence). CDR3 DNA: TGTGCCAGCAGTCAGGGACTAGCGGGGGGCAGAACAGATACGCAGTATTTT. Its translation is CASSQGLAGGRTDTQYF.

The V call is TRBV7-8, the J call TRBJ2-3, with 15 bases fitting TRBD2. CDR1 and CDR2 (germline): SGHVS, FQNEAQ. J lost 5 bases, V lost 7 bases, and 7 bases had no gene match. CDR3 size: 16 residues. CDR3 in DNA: TGTGCCAGCACCAGGACTAGCGGGGGGGGGGGAGATACGCAGTATTTT. Translation: CASTRTSGGGGDTQYF.

This clonotype showed up just a few times. J is TRBJ2-3 and V is TRBV10-2; 11 nucleotides line up with TRBD2. Germline loops: CDR1 WSHSY, CDR2 SAAADI. J was trimmed by 5 bases and V by 7 bases; bases with no gene match: 5. This CDR3 is 14 amino acids long. The CDR3 here is CASKGLAGKDTQYF. In DNA, the CDR3 is TGCGCCAGCAAAGGACTAGCGGGTAAAGATACGCAGTATTTT.

This chain joins TRBV30 and TRBJ2-1, with unresolved D. The germline V and J ends were trimmed by 3 bases and 0 bases, with 9 bases remaining between them. This CDR3 is 14 amino acids long. Looked up from germline, CDR1 is GTSNPN and CDR2 is SVGIG (reference sequence). CDR3 DNA: TGTGCCTGGAGCGACTTGAGCTCCTACAATGAGCAGTTCTTC. Residues: CAWSDLSSYNEQFF. Supplemented by reference TRBV30 and TRBJ2-1, the full variable domain reads SQTIHQWPATLVQPVGSPLSLECTVEGTSNPNLYWYRQAAGRGLQLLFYSVGIGQISSEVPQNLSASRPQDRQFILSSKKLLLSDSGFYLCAWSDLSSYNEQFFGPGTRLTVL.

V and J are TRBV11-2 and TRBJ2-2; 12 nucleotides align to TRBD2. Germline V CDR1 and CDR2: SGHAT, FQNNGV. CDR3 size: 19 residues. V was pared by 3 bases and J by 0 bases, with 8 bases of the junction left unmatched. CDR3 sequence (DNA): TGTGCCAGCAGCTTTGGTCGCCTAGCGGGGGGGCCGAACACCGGGGAGCTGTTTTTT. Translation: CASSFGRLAGGPNTGELFF. The full variable domain, completed using reference TRBV11-2 and TRBJ2-2, is EAGVAQSPRYKIIEKRQSVAFWCNPISGHATLYWYQQILGQGPKLLIQFQNNGVVDDSQLPKDRFSAERLKGVDSTLKIQPAKLEDSAVYLCASSFGRLAGGPNTGELFFGEGSRLTVL.

This clonotype occurred many times. V is TRBV5-5 and J is TRBJ2-7, with 8 bases lining up with TRBD1. Germline V gives CDR1 SGHKS, CDR2 YYEKEE (reference sequence). This CDR3 contains 14 residues. V shed 4 bases, J shed 0 bases, and the junction held 3 bases outside the gene matches. The CDR3 sequence: CASSGQGTSYEQYF. DNA for the CDR3: TGTGCCAGCAGCGGACAGGGTACCTCCTACGAGCAGTACTTC.

V gene TRBV15 combines with J gene TRBJ1-2; D is unclear. The germline V and J ends were trimmed by 5 bases and 2 bases, with 15 bases remaining between them. Germline lookup yields CDR1 LNHNV and CDR2 YYDKDF (reference sequence). The CDR3 has 15 amino acids. The CDR3 loop reads CATSGPRAGNYGYTF. The CDR3 coding sequence is TGTGCCACCAGCGGGCCTCGGGCAGGCAACTATGGCTACACCTTC.

There are a few counts of this clonotype. The chain combines TRBV30 with TRBJ2-3; D remains ambiguous. The CDR3 length is 15 residues. Germline-derived CDR1 and CDR2 are GTSNPN and SVGIG (reference sequence). The V gene lost 7 bases and the J gene lost 5 bases, with 22 bases spanning the gap. The DNA of the CDR3 is TGTGCCTACCGAATGGGCCCCCAAAGGGTAGATACGCAGTATTTT. It is translated as CAYRMGPQRVDTQYF.

This clonotype has more than one count but fewer than ten. The J gene is TRBJ2-1, the V gene TRBV6-2 or TRBV6-3, with 9 positions matching TRBD2. V shed 5 bases and J 0 bases; nucleotides not matched to a gene: 2. CDR1 MNHEY and CDR2 SVGEGT come from the germline V gene. The CDR3 loop spans 15 amino acids. CDR3 nucleotides: TGTGCCAGCAGTGCTAGCGGGGCCTCCTACAATGAGCAGTTCTTC. It codes for CASSASGASYNEQFF.

This clonotype was seen many times. The rearrangement links TRBV5-1 to TRBJ2-2; no reliable D call. The ends were cut back, 4 bases at V and 3 bases at J, with 10 bases in the middle. The CDR3 runs to 14 residues. The germline V gene has CDR1 SGHRS and CDR2 YFSETQ. CDR3 region: CASSPWKDTGELFF. The CDR3 DNA reads TGCGCCAGCAGCCCATGGAAGGACACCGGGGAGCTGTTTTTT.

This clonotype was recorded many times. The V call is TRBV12-3 or TRBV12-4, the J call TRBJ2-7; 12 nucleotides agree with TRBD1. The CDR3 is 17 amino acids. J gave up 3 bases and V 5 bases, and 11 bases lay outside the gene matches. The CDR3 protein is CASSGTGGASALYEQYF. The CDR3 nucleotides read TGTGCCAGCAGTGGGACAGGGGGCGCCTCGGCTCTCTACGAGCAGTACTTC.

This clonotype was observed at least ten times. This chain links TRBV15 with TRBJ1-6, with no clear D. With 3 bases removed from V and 10 bases from J, the gap between germline ends came to 10 bases. The CDR3 loop spans 13 amino acids. The germline CDR1 and CDR2 sequences are LNHNV and YYDKDF (reference sequence). The CDR3 region is CATSRGEESPLHF. The CDR3 DNA follows: TGTGCCACCAGCAGGGGTGAGGAATCACCCCTCCACTTT.

This clonotype has ten or more counts. The V and J genes are TRBV2 and TRBJ2-5; D is ambiguous. CDR3 length: 13 amino acids. Germline CDR1 and CDR2: SNHLY and FYNNEI. Trimming shortened V by 6 bases and J by 1 base, and 9 bases separated the two germline ends. In DNA form, the CDR3 reads TGTGCCAGCAGCTTTGGCCTCCAAGAGACCCAGTACTTC. It translates to CASSFGLQETQYF.

This chain connects TRBV12-3 or TRBV12-4 to TRBJ2-2; no clear D gene. The CDR3 has 12 amino acids. Trimming left V 6 bases short and J 3 bases short, with 5 bases between. The CDR3 loop reads CASSPYTGELFF. In DNA, the CDR3 is TGTGCCAGCAGCCCCTACACCGGGGAGCTGTTTTTT.

The V gene is TRBV7-9, the J gene TRBJ1-1; possible D gene TRBD1, 5 bases. This CDR3 is built from 15 residues. Germline loops: CDR1 SEHNR, CDR2 FQNEAQ (reference sequence). V gave up 1 base and J gave up 2 bases, with 11 bases separating them. The CDR3 DNA reads TGTGCCAGCAGCTTAGAGGGGACCTCTAACACTGAAGCTTTCTTT. This encodes CASSLEGTSNTEAFF.

The table lists this clonotype with a count of one. A junction end diverges from the germline sequence, so it may reflect a read error. This rearrangement joins TRBV5-4 to TRBJ2-2, with TRBD1 matching over 8 bases. The DNA matches TRBJ1-1 better at its end, which makes the J call doubtful. Germline assignment: CDR1 SGHNT and CDR2 YYREEE (reference sequence). The length of the CDR3 is 14 residues. The chain's CDR3 is CASSHRDRNTGAFF. The CDR3 nucleotides read TGTGCCAGCAGCCACCGGGACAGGAACACTGGAGCTTTCTTT.

This clonotype occurred many times. This chain links TRBV28 with TRBJ2-1; no definite D call. CDR1 is MDHEN, CDR2 SYDVKM, per germline. The length of the CDR3 is 11 residues. Trimming took 4 bases from V and 10 from J, leaving 8 bases between them. CDR3 in DNA: TGTGCCAGCAGTTCATCTTTGGAGCAGTTCTTC. Protein product: CASSSSLEQFF.

Worth noting for this clonotype: A much larger clone is a single base away; this may be a read error. The chain recombines TRBV29-1 with TRBJ2-5; unclear D gene. The V and J ends lost 4 bases and 4 bases respectively, with 10 bases between them. Germline CDR1 and CDR2: SQVTM and ANQGSEA. This CDR3 is 12 amino acids long. This chain's CDR3 is CSVVPAPETQYF. CDR3 coding DNA: TGCAGCGTTGTTCCAGCCCCAGAGACCCAGTACTTC. Complete variable domain (other parts from reference TRBV29-1 and TRBJ2-5): SAVISQKPSRDICQRGTSLTIQCQVDSQVTMMFWYRQQPGQSLTLIATANQGSEATYESGFVIDKFPISRPNLTFSTLTVSNMSPEDSSIYLCSVVPAPETQYFGPGTRLLVL.